What follows are 8 T cell receptor beta chains derived from one specimen sequenced in a study of blood T cells in healthy people across ages. With a J-beta primer mix and a sample-barcoded 5' primer, a second PCR ran 7 to 11 cycles. Each CDR3 protein is one row after TCRdb ran MiXCR on the 5' RACE reads. Found here are around 1,600,000 distinct CDR3 sequences, under 55% of them singletons; the top ten hold about 3.8%. Sequencing used blood. Receptors originate from a woman between 18 and 29 years old in good health.

The chain has TRBV28 and TRBJ2-1; D gene unclear. This CDR3 spans 14 amino acids. V dropped 6 bases and J dropped 12 bases, with 21 bases sitting between them. Germline loops: CDR1 MDHEN, CDR2 SYDVKM. The CDR3 here is CASSIRILRGRQFF. The CDR3 nucleotides are TGTGCCAGCAGCATACGGATCCTTCGAGGTCGGCAGTTCTTC. Full variable domain (outside the CDR3, taken from reference TRBV28 and TRBJ2-1): DVKVTQSSRYLVKRTGEKVFLECVQDMDHENMFWYRQDPGLGLRLIYFSYDVKMKEKGDIPEGYSVSREKKERFSLILESASTNQTSMYLCASSIRILRGRQFFGPGTRLTVL.

The chain has TRBV12-5 and TRBJ1-1, with D perhaps TRBD1 (5 bases). The CDR3 totals 13 residues. The V and J ends lost 5 bases and 6 bases respectively, with 13 bases between them. The germline V gene has CDR1 LGHNT and CDR2 FRNRAP. CDR3 DNA sequence: TGTGCTAGTGGTCAGGGACTTCCCCCTGAAGCTTTCTTT. It codes for CASGQGLPPEAFF.

The genes are TRBV19 and TRBJ1-5, with D possibly TRBD1 on 6 matching bases. Germline CDR1 LNHDA, CDR2 SQIVND (reference sequence). CDR3 size: 15 residues. Trimming removed 3 bases from V and 1 base from J, with 10 bases in between. CDR3 sequence: CASSIYGQSNQPQHF. Written as DNA, the CDR3 is TGTGCCAGTAGTATTTACGGACAGAGCAATCAGCCCCAGCATTTT.

This clonotype has just a few counts. This chain uses TRBV20-1 with TRBJ2-1, with 10 bases lining up with TRBD2. CDR3 length equals 13 residues. With 6 bases clipped from V and 8 bases from J, the junction kept 7 bases outside the gene matches. Germline V lookup: CDR1 DFQATT, CDR2 SNEGSKA (reference sequence). The CDR3, as DNA: TGCAGTGCCCCTACTAGCGGGGTTTATGAGCAGTTCTTC. Its translation: CSAPTSGVYEQFF.

This chain links TRBV4-1 with TRBJ2-7, with D possibly matching TRBD2 (6 bases). CDR1 and CDR2 (germline): MGHRA, YSYEKL. The germline V and J ends were trimmed by 0 bases and 7 bases, with 25 bases remaining between them. This CDR3 contains 18 residues. CDR3 region: CASSQEDWTTLSYNEQYF. The CDR3 DNA sequence: TGCGCCAGCAGCCAAGAAGACTGGACTACCCTTTCCTACAATGAGCAGTACTTC.

The rearrangement uses TRBV10-2 and TRBJ2-1, with D possibly being TRBD2 (6 bases). CDR3 size: 15 residues. Germline lookup yields CDR1 WSHSY and CDR2 SAAADI. Trimming stripped 6 bases from V and 3 bases from J, with 15 bases between. CDR3 region: CASRHIGGFYNEQFF. CDR3 bases: TGCGCCAGCAGACATATCGGGGGATTCTACAATGAGCAGTTCTTC.

The CDR3 DNA follows: TGTGCCAGCAGCCCGATTAAGGGCGGGAGATACTACGAGCAGTACTTC. This gives the protein CASSPIKGGRYYEQYF. The rearrangement links TRBV7-6 to TRBJ2-7; TRBD2 matches 7 bases. The CDR3 spans 16 residues. Germline CDR1 is SGHVS and CDR2 is FNYEAQ. The J segment lost 3 bases and the V segment lost 5 bases, leaving 13 bases of the junction unmatched.

This clonotype was seen a few times. The rearrangement joins TRBV7-2 to TRBJ2-1, with D tentatively TRBD1 or TRBD2 (5 bases each). Germline CDR1 SGHTA, CDR2 FQGNSA. The CDR3 consists of 16 residues. The V gene lost 4 bases and the J gene lost 0 bases, with 13 bases spanning the gap. Here the CDR3 reads CASSYGTPSSYNEQFF. For the CDR3, the DNA is TGTGCCAGCAGCTACGGGACGCCCAGCTCCTACAATGAGCAGTTCTTC.